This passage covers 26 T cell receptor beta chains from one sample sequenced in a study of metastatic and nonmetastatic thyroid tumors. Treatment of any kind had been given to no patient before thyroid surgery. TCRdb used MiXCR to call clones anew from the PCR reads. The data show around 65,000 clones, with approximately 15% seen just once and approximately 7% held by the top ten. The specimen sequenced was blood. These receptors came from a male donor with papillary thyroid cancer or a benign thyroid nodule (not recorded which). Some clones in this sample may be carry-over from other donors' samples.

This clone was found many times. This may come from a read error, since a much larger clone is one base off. This CDR3 reads CASSDSIACINEQFF. The CDR3 bases are TGTGCCAGCAGTGACTCGATAGCGTGTATCAATGAGCAGTTCTTC. The chain has TRBV6-4 and TRBJ2-1; D is possibly TRBD2 (5 bases). Trimming removed 0 bases at V and 6 bases at J, with 12 bases between. The CDR3 loop spans 15 amino acids. CDR1 MRHNA and CDR2 SNTAGT come from the germline V gene.

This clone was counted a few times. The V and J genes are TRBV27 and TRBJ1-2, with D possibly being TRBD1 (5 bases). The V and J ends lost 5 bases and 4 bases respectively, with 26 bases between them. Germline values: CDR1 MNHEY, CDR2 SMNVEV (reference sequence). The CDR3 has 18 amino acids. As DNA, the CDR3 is TGTGCCAGCAGTACATCCCACCTGGGGCAGGTCGCGGCCTATGGCTACACCTTC. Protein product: CASSTSHLGQVAAYGYTF.

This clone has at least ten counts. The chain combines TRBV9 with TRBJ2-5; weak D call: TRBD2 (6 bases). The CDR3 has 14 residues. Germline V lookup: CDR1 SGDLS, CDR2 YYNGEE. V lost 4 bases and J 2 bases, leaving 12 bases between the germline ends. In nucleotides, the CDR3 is TGTGCCAGCAGCAAAGCGGGTTATCAAGAGACCCAGTACTTC. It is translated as CASSKAGYQETQYF.

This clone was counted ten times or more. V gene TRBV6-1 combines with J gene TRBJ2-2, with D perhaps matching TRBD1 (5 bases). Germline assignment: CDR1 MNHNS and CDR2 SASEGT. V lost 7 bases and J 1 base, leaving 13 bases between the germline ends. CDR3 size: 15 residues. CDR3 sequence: CASKGLIGNTGELFF. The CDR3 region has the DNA TGTGCCAGCAAGGGGCTGATCGGGAACACCGGGGAGCTGTTTTTT.

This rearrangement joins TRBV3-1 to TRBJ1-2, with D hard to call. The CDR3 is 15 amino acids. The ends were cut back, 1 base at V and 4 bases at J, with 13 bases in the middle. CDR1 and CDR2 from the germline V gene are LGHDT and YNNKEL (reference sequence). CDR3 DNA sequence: TGTGCCAGCAGCCAAGTGGAAGAGGAGGTCTATGGCTACACCTTC. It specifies CASSQVEEEVYGYTF.

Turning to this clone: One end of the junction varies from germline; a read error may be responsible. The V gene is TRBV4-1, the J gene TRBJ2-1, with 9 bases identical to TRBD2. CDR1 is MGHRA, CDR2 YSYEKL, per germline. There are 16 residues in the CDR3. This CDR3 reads CASSQLAGLSYNERLF. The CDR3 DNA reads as TGCGCCAGCAGCCAACTAGCGGGACTTTCCTACAATGAGCGGCTCTTC.

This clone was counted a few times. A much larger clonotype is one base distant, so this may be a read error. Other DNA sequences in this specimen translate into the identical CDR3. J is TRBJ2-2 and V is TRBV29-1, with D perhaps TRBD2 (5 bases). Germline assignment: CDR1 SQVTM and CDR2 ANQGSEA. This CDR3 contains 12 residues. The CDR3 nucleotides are TGCAGCGTTGTAAAGAACACCGGGGAGCTTTTTTTT. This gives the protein CSVVKNTGELFF.

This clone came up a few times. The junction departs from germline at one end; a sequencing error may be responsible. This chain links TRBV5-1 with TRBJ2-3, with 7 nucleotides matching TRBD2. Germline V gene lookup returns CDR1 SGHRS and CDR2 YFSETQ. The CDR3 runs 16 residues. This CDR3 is CASSLDASGITYTQYF. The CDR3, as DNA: TGCGCCAGCAGCTTGGATGCGAGCGGGATCACATATACGCAGTATTTT.

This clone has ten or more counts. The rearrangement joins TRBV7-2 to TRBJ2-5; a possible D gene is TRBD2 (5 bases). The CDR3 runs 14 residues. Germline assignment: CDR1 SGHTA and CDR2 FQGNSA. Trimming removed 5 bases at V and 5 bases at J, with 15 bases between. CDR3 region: CASSPGREYETQYF. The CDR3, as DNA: TGTGCCAGCAGCCCCGGTAGGGAGTACGAGACCCAGTACTTC.

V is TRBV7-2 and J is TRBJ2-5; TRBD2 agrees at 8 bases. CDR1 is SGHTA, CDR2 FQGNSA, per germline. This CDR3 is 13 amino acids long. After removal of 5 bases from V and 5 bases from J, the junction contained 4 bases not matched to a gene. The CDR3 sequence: CASSLLAGETQYF. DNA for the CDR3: TGTGCCAGCAGCCTCTTAGCGGGGGAGACCCAGTACTTC. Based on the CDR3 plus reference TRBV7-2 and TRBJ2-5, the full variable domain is GAGVSQSPSNKVTEKGKDVELRCDPISGHTALYWYRQSLGQGLEFLIYFQGNSAPDKSGLPSDRFSAERTGGSVSTLTIQRTQQEDSAVYLCASSLLAGETQYFGPGTRLLVL.

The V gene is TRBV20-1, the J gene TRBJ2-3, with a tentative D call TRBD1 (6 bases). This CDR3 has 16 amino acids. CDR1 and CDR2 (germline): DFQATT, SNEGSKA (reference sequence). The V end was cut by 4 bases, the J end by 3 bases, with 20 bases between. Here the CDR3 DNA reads TGCAGTGCTAAAAGAGAGGTCAACAGGGCGACAGATACGCAGTATTTT. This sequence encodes CSAKREVNRATDTQYF.

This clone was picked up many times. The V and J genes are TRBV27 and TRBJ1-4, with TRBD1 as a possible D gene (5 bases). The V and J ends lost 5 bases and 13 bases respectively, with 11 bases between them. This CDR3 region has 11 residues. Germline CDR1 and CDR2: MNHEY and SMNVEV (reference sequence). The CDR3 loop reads CASSGDGGLFF. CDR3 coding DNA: TGTGCCAGCAGTGGGGACGGTGGACTGTTTTTT.

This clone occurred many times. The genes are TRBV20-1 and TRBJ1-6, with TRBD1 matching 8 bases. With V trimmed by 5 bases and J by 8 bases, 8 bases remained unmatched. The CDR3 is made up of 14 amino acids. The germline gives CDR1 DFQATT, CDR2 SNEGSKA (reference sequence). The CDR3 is CSALRQGTYSPLHF. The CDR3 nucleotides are TGCAGTGCTCTCCGACAGGGGACCTATTCACCCCTCCACTTT.

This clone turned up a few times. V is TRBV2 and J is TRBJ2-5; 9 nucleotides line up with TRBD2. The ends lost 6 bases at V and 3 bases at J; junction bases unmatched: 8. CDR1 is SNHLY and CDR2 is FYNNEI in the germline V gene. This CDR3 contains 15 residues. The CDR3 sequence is CASSGTSRLKETQYF. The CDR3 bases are TGTGCCAGCAGCGGGACTAGCCGGCTTAAAGAGACCCAGTACTTC.

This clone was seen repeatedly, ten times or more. In DNA, the CDR3 is TGCAGCGCCCGACAAGGCTATGAGCAGTTCTTC. It codes for CSARQGYEQFF. The genes are TRBV29-1 and TRBJ2-1; D is ambiguous. The CDR3 spans 11 residues. CDR1 and CDR2 (germline): SQVTM, ANQGSEA. V was cut by 7 bases and J by 8 bases, with 12 bases left in between.

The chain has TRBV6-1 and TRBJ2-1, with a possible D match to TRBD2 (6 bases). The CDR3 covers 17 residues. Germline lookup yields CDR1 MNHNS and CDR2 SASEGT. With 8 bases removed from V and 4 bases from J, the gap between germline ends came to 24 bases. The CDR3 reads CASEKSVTSHTYNEQFF. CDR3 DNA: TGTGCCAGCGAAAAGTCGGTAACTAGCCACACTTACAATGAGCAGTTCTTC.

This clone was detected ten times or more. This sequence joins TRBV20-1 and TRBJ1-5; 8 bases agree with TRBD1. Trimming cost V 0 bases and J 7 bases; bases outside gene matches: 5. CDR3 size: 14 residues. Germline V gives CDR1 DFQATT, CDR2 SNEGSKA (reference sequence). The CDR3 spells CSARENRGEQPQHF. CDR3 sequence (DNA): TGCAGTGCTAGAGAAAACAGGGGGGAACAGCCCCAGCATTTT.

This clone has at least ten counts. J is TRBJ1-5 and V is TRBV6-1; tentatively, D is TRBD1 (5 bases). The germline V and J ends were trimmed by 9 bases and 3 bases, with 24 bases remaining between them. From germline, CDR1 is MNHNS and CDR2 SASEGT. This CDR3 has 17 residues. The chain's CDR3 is CASPNGEGSEPNQPQHF. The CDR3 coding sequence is TGTGCCAGTCCTAATGGAGAGGGGAGTGAGCCCAATCAGCCCCAGCATTTT.

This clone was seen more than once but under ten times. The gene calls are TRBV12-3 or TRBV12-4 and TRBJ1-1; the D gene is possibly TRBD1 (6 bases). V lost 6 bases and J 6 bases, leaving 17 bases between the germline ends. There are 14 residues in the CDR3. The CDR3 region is CASRSCTGSAEAFF. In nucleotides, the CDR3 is TGTGCCAGCAGGTCCTGTACAGGGTCAGCTGAAGCTTTCTTT.

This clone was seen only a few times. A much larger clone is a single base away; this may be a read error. The CDR3 sequence: CASILAGVAGELFF. For the CDR3, the DNA is TGCGCCAGCATTCTAGCGGGAGTCGCCGGGGAGCTGTTTTTT. The V call is TRBV10-2, the J call TRBJ2-2; 10 bases map to TRBD2. The CDR3 is 14 residues long. The germline gives CDR1 WSHSY, CDR2 SAAADI. Losses at the gene ends were 7 bases for V and 6 bases for J; bases not matched to a gene: 5.

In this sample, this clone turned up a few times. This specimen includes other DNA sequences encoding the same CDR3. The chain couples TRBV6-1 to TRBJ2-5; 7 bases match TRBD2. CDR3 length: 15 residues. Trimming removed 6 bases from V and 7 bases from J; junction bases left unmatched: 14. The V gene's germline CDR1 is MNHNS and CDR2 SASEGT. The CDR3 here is CASRTGGPAGGTQYF. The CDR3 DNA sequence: TGTGCCAGCAGGACGGGAGGTCCCGCTGGGGGGACCCAGTACTTC.

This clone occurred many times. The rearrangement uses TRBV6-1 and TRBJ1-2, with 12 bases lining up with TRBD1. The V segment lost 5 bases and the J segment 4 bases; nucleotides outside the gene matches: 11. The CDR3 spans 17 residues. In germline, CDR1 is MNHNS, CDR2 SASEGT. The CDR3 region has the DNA TGTGCCAGCAGTCCGCGGGACAGGGGGCGTCTCGGCTATGGCTACACCTTC. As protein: CASSPRDRGRLGYGYTF.

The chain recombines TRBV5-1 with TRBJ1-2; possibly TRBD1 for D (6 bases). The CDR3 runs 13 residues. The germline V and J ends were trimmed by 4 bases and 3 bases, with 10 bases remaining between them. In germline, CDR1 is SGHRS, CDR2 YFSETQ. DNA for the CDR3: TGCGCCAGCAGCGAACAGGGCGACTATGGCTACACCTTC. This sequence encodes CASSEQGDYGYTF. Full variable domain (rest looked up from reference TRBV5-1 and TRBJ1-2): KAGVTQTPRYLIKTRGQQVTLSCSPISGHRSVSWYQQTPGQGLQFLFEYFSETQRNKGNFPGRFSGRQFSNSRSEMNVSTLELGDSALYLCASSEQGDYGYTFGSGTRLTVV.

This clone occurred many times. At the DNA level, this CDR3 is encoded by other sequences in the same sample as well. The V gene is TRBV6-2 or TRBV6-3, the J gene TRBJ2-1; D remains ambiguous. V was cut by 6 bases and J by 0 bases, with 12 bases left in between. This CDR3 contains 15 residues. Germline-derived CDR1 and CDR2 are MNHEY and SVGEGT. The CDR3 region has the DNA TGTGCCAGCAGACCGGGCCCGAGCTCCTACAATGAGCAGTTCTTC. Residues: CASRPGPSSYNEQFF.

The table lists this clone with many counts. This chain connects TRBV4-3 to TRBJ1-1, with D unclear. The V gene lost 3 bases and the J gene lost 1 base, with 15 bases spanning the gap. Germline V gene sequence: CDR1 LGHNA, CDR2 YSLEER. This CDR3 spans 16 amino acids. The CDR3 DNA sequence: TGCGCCAGCAGCCAGCAATTGGATTTATGGAACACTGAAGCTTTCTTT. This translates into CASSQQLDLWNTEAFF.

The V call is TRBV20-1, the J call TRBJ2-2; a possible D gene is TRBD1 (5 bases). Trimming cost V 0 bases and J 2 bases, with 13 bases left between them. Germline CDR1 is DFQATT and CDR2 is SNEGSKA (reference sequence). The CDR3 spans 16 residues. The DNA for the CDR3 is TGCAGTGCTAGAGATCTGACAGATCCCAACACCGGGGAGCTGTTTTTT. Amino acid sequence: CSARDLTDPNTGELFF.